A selection of T cell receptor beta chains follows, all from one sample in a study of T cells in Graves' hyperthyroidism and ophthalmopathy. Using its own MiXCR run on the multiplex PCR reads, TCRdb lists one record per CDR3 protein. Here the sample spans 500,000 or so distinct CDR3 sequences, roughly 17% being singletons. The sequencing input was blood. The receptors come from a woman aged 18-29 years with Graves' ophthalmopathy. Both conserved end residues are part of each CDR3. D genes are given only for firm matches. Only part of the rows carry a size: once, few, many, or a class if the clone is expanded.

j_call,v_call,clone_size,d_call,cdr3_nt,cdr3_aa
TRBJ2-7,TRBV15,-,TRBD2,TGTGCCACCAGTTTCGGACTAGGAGGCGCCGAGCAGTACTTC,CATSFGLGGAEQYF
TRBJ1-2,TRBV28,many,-,TGTGCCAGTAGTAGTGCCAGCGGGGGAGGTAACTATGGCTACACCTTC,CASSSASGGGNYGYTF
TRBJ1-1,TRBV29-1,-,-,TGCAGCTCGTCTCAGGACCGGACTTTCTTT,CSSSQDRTFF
TRBJ2-7,TRBV7-8,many,-,TGTGCCAGCAGCTGGGCGGGCCAAGGTATTTACGAGGAGCAGTACTTC,CASSWAGQGIYEEQYF
TRBJ1-1,TRBV20-1,-,-,TGCAGTGTTAGAGTTGGGGCGCAAGCTTTCTTT,CSVRVGAQAFF
TRBJ1-5,TRBV6-2/TRBV6-3,many,-,TGTGCCAGCAGTTACTTTAGCAATCAGCCCCAGCATTTT,CASSYFSNQPQHF
TRBJ2-7,TRBV5-1,many,TRBD2,TGCGCCAGCCGTCCCCTAGCGGGAGGGCTCAACTACGAGCAGTACTTC,CASRPLAGGLNYEQYF
TRBJ2-3,TRBV4-3,many,TRBD2,TGCGCCAGCAGCACGACTAGCGGGAGGGGCGCAGATACGCAGTATTTT,CASSTTSGRGADTQYF
TRBJ1-2,TRBV5-6,-,TRBD1,TGTGCCAGCAGCAACCAGGGGGCGCCGTATGGCTACACCTTC,CASSNQGAPYGYTF
TRBJ2-2,TRBV20-1,once,TRBD2,TGCAGTGCTAGAGATCTCAGCGGGAGGGCCGACACCGGGGAGCTGTTTTTT,CSARDLSGRADTGELFF
TRBJ2-1,TRBV10-3,-,-,TGTGCCCCCGATGTGGCGCGGGGAAGCTCCTACAATGAGCAGTTCTTC,CAPDVARGSSYNEQFF
TRBJ1-1,TRBV3-1,many,-,TGTGCCAGCAGCCAAGAGGGCTGGGGTGAAGCTTTCTTT,CASSQEGWGEAFF
TRBJ2-7,TRBV15,-,-,TGTGCCACCAGCAGAGATGGGACTTCCTACGAGCAGTACTTC,CATSRDGTSYEQYF
TRBJ2-3,TRBV25-1,-,-,TGTGCCAGCAGTGTAAGCGGGCGGAACACAGATACGCAGTATTTT,CASSVSGRNTDTQYF
TRBJ1-2,TRBV6-1,-,TRBD1,TGTGCCAGCAGAGAAGGACAGGGATTGAACTATGGCTACACCTTC,CASREGQGLNYGYTF
TRBJ1-2,TRBV19,-,-,TGTGCCAGTAGTCCTTTAACACCGAACTATGGCTACACCTTC,CASSPLTPNYGYTF
TRBJ2-7,TRBV6-2/TRBV6-3,many,TRBD1,TGTGCCAGCAGTTACGAGGGCAGGGGGCCATACGAGCAGTACTTC,CASSYEGRGPYEQYF
TRBJ2-1,TRBV19,few,-,TGTGCCAGTACCTTAGTGGGGGGAAGGGTGGATGAGCAGTTCTTC,CASTLVGGRVDEQFF
TRBJ2-3,TRBV28,many,TRBD1,TGTGCCAGCAGTGGGACAGCCCTAAGCACAGATACGCAGTATTTT,CASSGTALSTDTQYF
TRBJ2-3,TRBV10-3,-,-,TGTGCCATCAGTGACCCCTTCGAGGGGGGGCGCCAGGATACGCAGTATTTT,CAISDPFEGGRQDTQYF
TRBJ2-2,TRBV19,-,-,TGTGCCAGTAGTTCAGGACGGGCTCTTGAGGGCGGGGAGCTGTTTTTT,CASSSGRALEGGELFF
TRBJ2-1,TRBV9,many,-,TGTGCCAGCAGCGCCATCCTTGGGTATGAGCAGTTCTTC,CASSAILGYEQFF
TRBJ1-1,TRBV6-2/TRBV6-3,many,TRBD1,TGTGCCAGCAGTTACACGATCGAAGGGGGCCGTGAAGCTTTCTTT,CASSYTIEGGREAFF
TRBJ2-1,TRBV11-2,many,-,TGTGCCAGCAGCTTAGCGGGGTGGGTCAGCGACTCCTACAATGAGCAGTTCTTC,CASSLAGWVSDSYNEQFF
TRBJ2-1,TRBV7-9,-,-,TGTGCCAGCAGCTATGGGGCAGGGACCTACAATGAGCAGTTCTTC,CASSYGAGTYNEQFF
TRBJ1-1,TRBV30,many,-,TGTGCCACGGGCCGGGACACTACTGAAGCTTTCTTT,CATGRDTTEAFF
TRBJ2-5,TRBV9,-,TRBD1,TGTGCCAGCAGCCCCAGAGACAGGGACCAAGAGACCCAGTACTTC,CASSPRDRDQETQYF